This entry lists 30 T cell receptor beta chains sequenced from one sample in a study of cytomegalovirus exposure and HLA in healthy donors. PCR involved 60 Vbeta and 13 Jbeta primers. Sequenced by immunoSEQ multiplex PCR; TCRdb stores in-frame clones only, minus some. The top ten hold roughly 4.2% of the sample, which has 150,000 to 180,000 clones, 60% to 85% seen once. The material sequenced was PBMCs. The source is a middle-aged woman in good health and CMV-seronegative.

The rearrangement joins TRBV28 to TRBJ1-6, with D hard to call. The CDR3 totals 16 residues. Deletions cut 6 bases from V and 3 bases from J, with 15 bases between. Germline CDR1 reads MDHEN; CDR2 reads SYDVKM. The CDR3 region is CASSPADGGYNSPLHF. The CDR3 coding sequence is TGTGCCAGCAGCCCCGCGGACGGAGGCTATAATTCACCCCTCCACTTT.

The chain combines TRBV2 with TRBJ1-2; 7 nucleotides align to TRBD1. Germline CDR1 and CDR2: SNHLY and FYNNEI. Trimming at V came to 6 bases and at J to 0 bases, leaving 13 bases not matched to a gene. The CDR3 is made up of 17 amino acids. CDR3 DNA: TGTGCCAGCAGGGTGATTAGGGACAGACTGTCTAACTATGGCTACACCTTC. Residues: CASRVIRDRLSNYGYTF.

The rearrangement uses TRBV25-1 and TRBJ1-4; TRBD1 is a possible D gene (5 bases). The CDR3 sequence is 15 residues long. Trimming took off 8 bases at V and 7 bases at J, with 20 bases between the two ends. Germline CDR1 and CDR2: MGHDK and SYGVNS. This chain's CDR3 is CASGTFGGIGEKLFF. The DNA of the CDR3 is TGTGCCAGCGGTACCTTTGGGGGGATCGGTGAAAAACTGTTTTTT.

This sequence joins TRBV6-1 and TRBJ1-1; TRBD1 matches at 7 bases. Unmatched junction bases numbered 4, after V lost 6 bases and J lost 3 bases. CDR1 and CDR2 from the germline V gene are MNHNS and SASEGT. The CDR3 covers 13 residues. This CDR3 is CASRTGLDTEAFF. The CDR3 nucleotides are TGTGCCAGCAGGACAGGGTTGGACACTGAAGCTTTCTTT.

The chain has TRBV4-1 and TRBJ2-7, with D possibly TRBD2 on 5 matching bases. The V end lost 2 bases, the J end lost 2 bases, and 10 bases lay between the germline ends. The CDR3 extends over 14 amino acids. Germline V gene lookup returns CDR1 MGHRA and CDR2 YSYEKL. As DNA, the CDR3 is TGCGCCAGCAGCCAACCGGACTCTGCCTACGAGCAGTACTTC. Residues: CASSQPDSAYEQYF.

The chain combines TRBV30 with TRBJ1-1; 7 nucleotides align to TRBD1. The germline CDR1 and CDR2 sequences are GTSNPN and SVGIG (reference sequence). This CDR3 is built from 15 residues. Trimming cost V 1 base and J 1 base; bases outside gene matches: 6. CDR3 residues: CAWSETGRANTEAFF. The CDR3 DNA is TGTGCCTGGAGTGAGACAGGGCGGGCGAACACTGAAGCTTTCTTT.

The V call is TRBV5-1, the J call TRBJ2-3; TRBD2 matches 7 bases. The CDR3 covers 15 residues. The trim removed 4 bases at V and 2 bases at J, leaving 7 bases unmatched. Germline V lookup: CDR1 SGHRS, CDR2 YFSETQ. The CDR3 reads CASSVQAGSTDTQYF. CDR3 sequence (DNA): TGCGCCAGCAGCGTTCAAGCGGGGTCCACAGATACGCAGTATTTT. Full variable domain (missing parts from reference TRBV5-1 and TRBJ2-3): KAGVTQTPRYLIKTRGQQVTLSCSPISGHRSVSWYQQTPGQGLQFLFEYFSETQRNKGNFPGRFSGRQFSNSRSEMNVSTLELGDSALYLCASSVQAGSTDTQYFGPGTRLTVL.

The genes are TRBV5-1 and TRBJ1-2; D call uncertain. Germline-derived CDR1 and CDR2 are SGHRS and YFSETQ. The CDR3 loop spans 15 amino acids. V lost 0 bases and J 1 base, leaving 10 bases between the germline ends. The CDR3 is CASSLAVGVNYGYTF. The CDR3 DNA reads TGCGCCAGCAGCTTGGCCGTGGGAGTTAACTATGGCTACACCTTC.

This chain links TRBV4-2 with TRBJ1-4, with D possibly TRBD1 on 6 matching bases. CDR3 length equals 15 residues. CDR1 LGHNA and CDR2 YNFKEQ come from the germline V gene. Trimming took off 3 bases at V and 5 bases at J, with 13 bases between the two ends. For the CDR3, the DNA is TGTGCCAGCAGCCAGGCAGGGGCGTTGAATGAAAAACTGTTTTTT. This sequence encodes CASSQAGALNEKLFF.

The genes are TRBV11-3 and TRBJ2-1; 8 bases line up with TRBD2. Germline-derived CDR1 and CDR2 are SGHNT and YENEEA. The CDR3 runs 12 residues. Trimming at V came to 5 bases and at J to 10 bases, leaving 4 bases not matched to a gene. The CDR3 protein is CASSLREGEQFF. CDR3 bases: TGTGCCAGCAGCCTCCGGGAGGGAGAGCAGTTCTTC.

This chain uses TRBV6-5 with TRBJ1-2; TRBD1 matches 8 bases. Trimming removed 5 bases from V and 4 bases from J; junction bases left unmatched: 6. This CDR3 contains 14 residues. Germline V lookup: CDR1 MNHEY, CDR2 SVGAGI. The CDR3 region has the DNA TGTGCCAGCAGTACCGGGACAGGTAGCTATGGCTACACCTTC. Its protein product is CASSTGTGSYGYTF.

The CDR3: CASQLRGRNNTEAFF. The CDR3 DNA follows: TGTGCCAGCCAGCTTAGGGGCCGGAATAACACTGAAGCTTTCTTT. The chain joins TRBV7-9 to TRBJ1-1; the D gene is possibly TRBD1 (5 bases). The germline V gene has CDR1 SEHNR and CDR2 FQNEAQ (reference sequence). V was pared by 8 bases and J by 2 bases, with 18 bases between. The CDR3 is made up of 15 amino acids.

This chain uses TRBV7-8 with TRBJ1-5; D remains unclear. The V gene's germline CDR1 is SGHVS and CDR2 FQNEAQ. V shed 0 bases and J shed 1 base, with 10 bases lying between them. CDR3 size: 16 residues. CDR3: CASSLARARSNQPQHF. The CDR3 nucleotides are TGTGCCAGCAGCTTAGCGCGGGCTAGAAGCAATCAGCCCCAGCATTTT.

The V call is TRBV6-5, the J call TRBJ2-2; no reliable D call. V was cut by 9 bases and J by 3 bases, with 11 bases left in between. This CDR3 has 13 residues. Per germline, CDR1 MNHEY and CDR2 SVGAGI. The CDR3 loop is CASGPGYTGELFF. Here the CDR3 DNA reads TGTGCCAGTGGGCCCGGATACACCGGGGAGCTGTTTTTT.

CDR3 amino acids: CASSYSRDYPTDTQYF. Here the CDR3 DNA reads TGTGCCAGCAGCTACTCCCGGGACTACCCAACAGATACGCAGTATTTT. The rearrangement uses TRBV7-9 and TRBJ2-3, with 7 nucleotides matching TRBD2. Germline V gene sequence: CDR1 SEHNR, CDR2 FQNEAQ (reference sequence). This CDR3 is 16 amino acids long. Unmatched junction bases numbered 10, after V lost 4 bases and J lost 3 bases.

The gene calls are TRBV9 and TRBJ1-6; D not certain. Germline CDR1 reads SGDLS; CDR2 reads YYNGEE. V was shortened by 0 bases and J by 0 bases, with 7 bases between the two germline ends. The CDR3 sequence is 16 residues long. As DNA, the CDR3 is TGTGCCAGCAGCGTAGTTGATAGCTCCTATAATTCACCCCTCCACTTT. This sequence encodes CASSVVDSSYNSPLHF.

The V gene is TRBV6-4, the J gene TRBJ1-5; D is possibly TRBD1 (6 bases). Germline V gives CDR1 MRHNA, CDR2 SNTAGT. The CDR3 extends over 13 amino acids. V was clipped by 4 bases and J by 8 bases, with 12 bases between them. The CDR3 DNA sequence: TGTGCCAGCAGTGTACTCCCAGGGGAGCCCCAGCATTTT. Encoded protein: CASSVLPGEPQHF.

CDR3 DNA: TGTGCCATCAGTGCGGGACTAGTAACCAATGAGCAGTTCTTC. This codes for CAISAGLVTNEQFF. The chain employs TRBV10-3 and TRBJ2-1; TRBD2 matches at 8 bases. Germline-derived CDR1 and CDR2 are ENHRY and SYGVKD. This CDR3 has 14 residues. V dropped 4 bases and J dropped 6; count of bases not matched to a gene: 5.

The V gene is TRBV12-5, the J gene TRBJ1-1, with TRBD1 matching over 8 bases. The CDR3 extends over 14 amino acids. Germline CDR1 reads LGHNT; CDR2 reads FRNRAP. J lost 1 base, V lost 6 bases, and 4 bases had no gene match. The CDR3 nucleotides are TGTGCTAGTGGCCTACAGGGGGGGAACACTGAAGCTTTCTTT. Its translation is CASGLQGGNTEAFF.

V is TRBV18 and J is TRBJ2-2; 8 bases fit TRBD1. Germline CDR1 and CDR2: KGHSH and LQKENI. The CDR3 has 15 amino acids. V lost 1 base to trimming and J lost 5 bases; unmatched junction nucleotides: 3. Here the CDR3 DNA reads TGTGCCAGCTCACCACAACGGACAGGGACCGGGGAGCTGTTTTTT. Its translation is CASSPQRTGTGELFF.

This clone occurred once. The chain recombines TRBV10-3 with TRBJ1-3; D unclear. CDR1 is ENHRY, CDR2 SYGVKD, per germline. The CDR3 consists of 15 residues. V lost 0 bases and J lost 4, with 10 bases in between. The CDR3 coding sequence is TGTGCCATCAGTGAGTCGAGAGGGTACGGAAACACCATATATTTT. This encodes CAISESRGYGNTIYF.

This clone was seen more than once but under ten times. The gene calls are TRBV5-1 and TRBJ1-1, with D tentatively TRBD1 (6 bases). CDR3 length: 16 amino acids. The V gene lost 1 base and the J gene lost 0 bases, with 13 bases spanning the gap. Germline-derived CDR1 and CDR2 are SGHRS and YFSETQ. The CDR3: CASSLLGAAMNTEAFF. In DNA form, the CDR3 reads TGCGCCAGCAGCTTGTTGGGGGCCGCCATGAACACTGAAGCTTTCTTT.

This clone has only a few counts. The chain couples TRBV27 to TRBJ1-5; D is unclear. CDR1 MNHEY and CDR2 SMNVEV come from the germline V gene (reference sequence). V lost 6 bases and J lost 7, with 16 bases in between. This CDR3 spans 14 amino acids. In nucleotides, the CDR3 is TGTGCCAGCAGCCCCCTCGTGGGAGGACAGCCCCAGCATTTT. Its protein product is CASSPLVGGQPQHF.

V gene TRBV5-1 combines with J gene TRBJ2-7; 7 nucleotides agree with TRBD2. V lost 0 bases to trimming and J lost 12 bases; unmatched junction nucleotides: 9. In germline, CDR1 is SGHRS, CDR2 YFSETQ. The CDR3 is made up of 13 amino acids. The CDR3 loop reads CASSLDGSGGGYF. CDR3 sequence (DNA): TGCGCCAGCAGCTTGGACGGGTCGGGGGGAGGGTACTTC.

This clone was seen only a few times. The J gene is TRBJ2-7, the V gene TRBV5-1; 8 positions match TRBD1. The ends lost 0 bases at V and 3 bases at J; junction bases unmatched: 5. Germline V gene data show CDR1 as SGHRS and CDR2 as YFSETQ. The CDR3 has 15 amino acids. The CDR3: CASSLGGTGGYEQYF. The CDR3 nucleotides are TGCGCCAGCAGCTTGGGCGGGACAGGCGGCTACGAGCAGTACTTC. Complete variable domain (other parts from reference TRBV5-1 and TRBJ2-7): KAGVTQTPRYLIKTRGQQVTLSCSPISGHRSVSWYQQTPGQGLQFLFEYFSETQRNKGNFPGRFSGRQFSNSRSEMNVSTLELGDSALYLCASSLGGTGGYEQYFGPGTRLTVT.

The chain links TRBV7-9 to TRBJ1-3, with 12 bases that match TRBD1. CDR1 is SEHNR and CDR2 is FQNEAQ in the germline V gene (reference sequence). CDR3 length: 17 residues. After removal of 6 bases from V and 4 bases from J, the junction contained 10 bases not matched to a gene. In DNA, the CDR3 is TGTGCCAGCAGGGCCCGGGACAGGGGGCGAGTCGGAAACACCATATATTTT. Residues: CASRARDRGRVGNTIYF. Drawing the rest from reference TRBV7-9 and TRBJ1-3, the complete variable domain is DTGVSQNPRHKITKRGQNVTFRCDPISEHNRLYWYRQTLGQGPEFLTYFQNEAQLEKSRLLSDRFSAERPKGSFSTLEIQRTEQGDSAMYLCASRARDRGRVGNTIYFGEGSWLTVV.

The chain uses TRBV5-6 and TRBJ1-2; D ambiguous. V lost 5 bases to trimming and J lost 0 bases, with 8 bases between them. The CDR3 has 13 residues. Germline V gene lookup returns CDR1 SGHDT and CDR2 YYEEEE. CDR3 DNA: TGTGCCAGCAGTCCAAGAGCTAACTATGGCTACACCTTC. Amino acid sequence: CASSPRANYGYTF. Full variable domain (outside the CDR3, taken from reference TRBV5-6 and TRBJ1-2): DAGVTQSPTHLIKTRGQQVTLRCSPKSGHDTVSWYQQALGQGPQFIFQYYEEEERQRGNFPDRFSGHQFPNYSSELNVNALLLGDSALYLCASSPRANYGYTFGSGTRLTVV.

The J gene is TRBJ2-1, the V gene TRBV5-1; D is perhaps TRBD1 (7 bases). Germline CDR1 reads SGHRS; CDR2 reads YFSETQ. This CDR3 is 15 amino acids long. V lost 2 bases and J lost 6, with 15 bases in between. Written as DNA, the CDR3 is TGCGCCAGCAGCTTAACAGGGGAGGAGAGCAATGAGCAGTTCTTC. Its translation: CASSLTGEESNEQFF.

The chain uses TRBV5-1 and TRBJ1-1; D gene uncertain. V was cut by 0 bases and J by 4 bases, with 13 bases left in between. In germline, CDR1 is SGHRS, CDR2 YFSETQ. The CDR3 is 15 residues long. CDR3 nucleotide sequence: TGCGCCAGCAGCTTGGAGTCTATCCCTACCACTGAAGCTTTCTTT. It encodes CASSLESIPTTEAFF.

V gene TRBV6-5 combines with J gene TRBJ1-2; D is perhaps TRBD1 (5 bases). Germline CDR1 is MNHEY and CDR2 is SVGAGI. CDR3 length: 13 residues. V was cut by 7 bases and J by 4 bases, with 13 bases left in between. This CDR3 is CASNRGGSYGYTF. The CDR3, as DNA: TGTGCCAGCAACCGGGGGGGAAGCTATGGCTACACCTTC.